This T cell receptor beta chain was obtained from a study of monozygotic twins with inflammatory bowel disease. Findings and caveats of the study: Other individuals had fewer clonotypes in common with IBD patients than with healthy twins, especially with disease activity. The analysis yielded no support for one strong signal or clonotype associated with IBD.

Note on this clonotype: Its antigen is not identified.

Someone took an approximately 2.3 ml blood sample from each of the donors. The template switching step added UMIs that contained a 6-nucleotide sample barcode. TCRdb re-called the 5' RACE reads; every CDR3 protein appears as one record, without DNA. This table holds roughly 330,000 distinct CDR3 sequences. Germline values: CDR1 SEHNR, CDR2 FQNEAQ (reference sequence). This CDR3 is 15 amino acids long. The rearrangement uses TRBV7-9 and TRBJ2-3. Sequenced material: blood. This sequence originates from a human donor with ulcerative colitis or Crohn's disease, or a healthy co-twin of an affected twin (not recorded which). The chain's CDR3 is CASSKKRISADTQYF.